This T cell receptor (beta chain) was sequenced during a study of technical replicates of blood from a few donors. The CDR3 loop spans 11 amino acids. Germline lookup yields CDR1 MDHEN and CDR2 SYDVKM. V was shortened by 6 bases and J by 3 bases, with 3 bases between the two germline ends. Libraries were prepared by immunoSEQ multiplex PCR; TCRdb keeps only in-frame clonotypes and omits some of them. The repertoire includes about 81,000 clones, approximately 94% of them detected once, and roughly 0.4% sits in the top ten. In this sample, this clone turned up once. The source is a human donor in good health. Sequenced material: T cells isolated from PBMCs. The chain has TRBV28 and TRBJ1-5; D uncertain. The CDR3 coding sequence is TGTGCCAGCAGCTACAATCAGCCCCAGCATTTT. Translating gives CASSYNQPQHF.